This TCR beta chain appears in the sequencing data of a study of vaccination and CD4 T cells after COVID-19. As for the study in general: Collection of post-COVID samples occurred a median around 91 days after diagnosis, spanning a range of 35 to 161.

V shed 6 bases, J shed 4 bases, and the junction held 4 bases outside the gene matches. The CDR3 sequence is 13 residues long. Cultured CD4+ T cell DNA was sequenced using the Oncomine TCR Beta short-read assay. TCRdb itself ran the PCR reads through MiXCR, one entry per CDR3 protein. This repertoire shows over 15,000 distinct CDR3 sequences, approximately 55% found once; its top ten account for approximately 9%. With respect to this clonotype: Its cognate antigen is unknown.

Treatment noted: approximately nine-day PBMC culture with coronavirus spike peptide pools or control peptides (ViraFEST assay). ViraFEST used peptide pools to expand antigen-specific T cells before TCR sequencing. A half-volume replacement of the medium with fresh IL-2 medium was performed on days 3 and 7. Whole-study results and caveats: Median reactive clonotypes, those recognizing SARS-CoV-2, rose from around 20 to 38, not significantly.

The sequenced sample consisted of CD4+ T cells from blood, cultured in vitro. The source is a human donor who had recovered from COVID-19. V usage is TRBV12-3 or TRBV12-4 and J usage is TRBJ1-1; 8 nucleotides line up with TRBD1. CDR3 protein: CASRITGGTEAFF. CDR3 in DNA: TGTGCCAGCAGAATTACAGGGGGCACTGAAGCTTTCTTT.